This section outlines one T cell receptor beta chain sequence together with its context. Its antigen is currently not known. No much larger clone exists at a distance of one base, and base qualities are not known. The source of the sample is a study of CD8 T cells in Susac syndrome (dated by TCRdb to the late 2010s). Regarding the study in general: Whether CD8+ T cell activation and differentiation in Susac syndrome was antigen driven was tested using repertoire sequencing. Beyond this particular receptor, the publication reports: The study acknowledged that relatively few individuals were included in the TCR sequencing and HLA analysis.

High-throughput TCR beta sequencing profiled peripheral blood CD8+ and CD4+ T cells from healthy donors, Susac syndrome patients and multiple sclerosis patients. Healthy donors were included as age- and sex-matched controls. Bulk CD8+ and CD4+ T cells were purified by magnetic negative isolation, while CD8+ TEMRA cells were enriched using FACS. Blood was collected in EDTA tubes and processed within 24 hours, with PBMCs isolated through density gradient centrifugation. PBMCs intended for TCR sequencing were frozen in liquid nitrogen and were later thawed in a 37 degrees C water bath. The sorted or isolated CD4+, CD8+ and CD8+ TEMRA cells had a purity of 90% or higher. RNA was extracted using the RNeasy kit, and roughly 0.45 to 1 microgram was reverse transcribed with random hexamers. The immunoSEQ multiplex PCR assay, covering 54 Vbeta and 13 Jbeta segments, was used to amplify TCR beta CDR3 regions. PCR amplification bias was corrected using a synthetic template baseline for primer optimization and computational correction. As for how the authors treated the data: Reads were assigned to V, D and J genes according to IMGT and analyzed in immunoSEQ Analyzer, with only productive sequences retained. Clonality was calculated as one minus the Shannon entropy normalized by log2 of the number of productive unique sequences. For each patient and control, public and private clones were evaluated within the 100 most prevalent clones. Clones were defined as Susac-specific when absent from the healthy and MS cohorts, from fewer than 1,300 published viral clones and from other ImmuneACCESS disease sequences. TCRdb applied fastp at Q25 and MiXCR to the public reads, then kept only in-frame beta chains. Entries are consolidated by CDR3 protein sequence, retaining the most common genes and DNA. In this record, the V and J calls reflect TCRdb's handling and not the investigators' own analysis. Counted in this sample were approximately 150,000 distinct CDR3 sequences; roughly nine tenths of them appeared once. Approximately 0.073% of the sample rests with the top ten.

The origin of this receptor is a human donor in good health. The source material was CD4+ T cells from PBMCs.

The nucleotides are TGTGCCAGCAGCGCCGAACCGTTCAGGTTATATGGCTACACCTTC. This encodes CASSAEPFRLYGYTF. The chain is assembled from TRBV7-2 and TRBJ1-2, with the D gene call left open. V is clipped by 5 bases and J by 5 bases, and the sequence between their germline boundaries is 18 bases long. Sequences SGHTA (CDR1) and FQGNSA (CDR2) are obtained from the germline V gene. Its CDR3 holds 15 amino acids, cysteine through phenylalanine. Only the CDR3 DNA is retained, 45 bases long and in frame from the first base.